This TCR beta chain derives from a study of cytomegalovirus exposure and HLA in healthy donors. Study-level points and caveats: Most observed TCR sequences were rare, whereas some public TCRs were detected in many donors. Using the classifier, cytomegalovirus status was reportedly diagnosed with high specificity and sensitivity. The authors enumerated roughly 180 TCR beta chains as linked to cytomegalovirus.

Profiled with immunoSEQ multiplex PCR; TCRdb holds only in-frame clones, not every one. This sample yields 150,000 to 200,000 clones, of which around nine tenths are seen a single time; 6.5% to 7.5% belongs to the top ten. A remark on this clone: As yet, its antigen is unknown.

Trimming removed 0 bases from V and 7 bases from J, with 15 bases in between. Germline V gene lookup returns CDR1 MGHRA and CDR2 YSYEKL. The CDR3 extends over 15 amino acids. Separation from the roughly 670-subject first cohort characterized the roughly 110-subject validation cohort, to which the donors belonged. The chain links TRBV4-1 to TRBJ2-5; D perhaps matches TRBD2 (5 bases). This receptor was obtained from a man under 40 in good health and CMV-seropositive. The sequencing input was PBMCs. The CDR3 here is CASSQEASRAVTQYF. The CDR3 coding sequence is TGCGCCAGCAGCCAAGAAGCCTCGCGGGCTGTGACCCAGTACTTC.